The clone carrying this TCR beta chain occurred a few times. Via MiXCR, TCRdb re-called the RT-PCR reads, giving one row per CDR3 protein. The profile covers 150,000 to 200,000 distinct CDR3 sequences, with about 12% appearing a single time and approximately 32% taken by the ten largest. This sample was included in a study of response to subunit inactivated influenza vaccine. The CDR3 consists of 17 residues. The germline V and J ends were trimmed by 0 bases and 5 bases, with 18 bases remaining between them. In germline, CDR1 is LGHNA, CDR2 YSLEER. This sample was shared with a second study, whose subject was T cells expressing NK-cell markers. That paper states: UMIs accompanied the 5'RACE template switching by which TCR beta cDNA was made. With an anti-gamma-delta TCR antibody, sorting in several experiments was kept to alpha-beta TCR T cells.

The chain links TRBV4-3 to TRBJ2-3; no firm D call. The sequencing here drew on CD8+ T cells sorted from PBMCs, taken 11 to 12 days after vaccination. This TCR derives from a man in his fifties who received an inactivated influenza vaccine. The CDR3 sequence is CASSQDLPDQTGDTQYF. DNA of the CDR3: TGCGCCAGCAGCCAAGATCTGCCGGACCAAACGGGAGATACGCAGTATTTT.